A single sample is the source of the 29 T cell receptor beta chains below, sequenced in a study of blood T cells in healthy people across ages. Alongside a J-beta primer mix, a sample-barcoded 5' primer served in a second PCR lasting about 7 to 12 cycles. TCRdb recomputed calls from the 5' RACE reads with MiXCR, one row per CDR3 protein. The sample has some 800,000 distinct CDR3 sequences, approximately 48% seen once. Specimen: blood. The receptors were sampled from a man aged 55 to 69 in good health.

The V call is TRBV6-2 or TRBV6-3, the J call TRBJ2-7; 7 bases are shared with TRBD1. The germline V gene has CDR1 MNHEY and CDR2 SVGEGT. The V gene end was trimmed by 4 bases and the J gene end by 3 bases; junction bases not matched to a gene: 15. The CDR3 is made up of 17 amino acids. Written as DNA, the CDR3 is TGTGCCAGCAGTTCAACGTACCGGGACAGTCTTTTCTACGAGCAGTACTTC. Residues: CASSSTYRDSLFYEQYF.

The chain combines TRBV27 with TRBJ2-3; D unresolved. The CDR3 is made up of 12 amino acids. Germline assignment: CDR1 MNHEY and CDR2 SMNVEV (reference sequence). V lost 5 bases to trimming and J lost 10 bases, with 13 bases between them. CDR3 in amino acids: CASSLQCFAQYF. The CDR3 DNA reads TGTGCCAGCAGTCTACAGTGTTTTGCGCAGTATTTT.

This clonotype turned up a few times. This chain joins TRBV20-1 and TRBJ2-7; 8 nucleotides align to TRBD1. The CDR3 has 14 amino acids. After removal of 0 bases from V and 3 bases from J, the junction contained 4 bases not matched to a gene. CDR1 DFQATT and CDR2 SNEGSKA come from the germline V gene (reference sequence). CDR3 residues: CSARDRGQGYEQYF. DNA for the CDR3: TGCAGTGCTAGAGATCGTGGACAGGGCTACGAGCAGTACTTC.

V gene TRBV25-1 combines with J gene TRBJ2-5, with D perhaps matching TRBD2 (6 bases). The CDR3 runs to 14 residues. The ends were cut back, 5 bases at V and 5 bases at J, with 15 bases in the middle. Per germline, CDR1 MGHDK and CDR2 SYGVNS. This CDR3 reads CASSNRRGGETQYF. The CDR3 nucleotides read TGTGCCAGCAGTAATCGGAGGGGTGGGGAGACCCAGTACTTC.

This clonotype was detected only a few times. The chain has TRBV20-1 and TRBJ2-7, with TRBD2 as a possible D gene (6 bases). Trimming left V 7 bases short and J 0 bases short, with 16 bases between. Germline CDR1 is DFQATT and CDR2 is SNEGSKA (reference sequence). This CDR3 spans 14 amino acids. CDR3 coding DNA: TGCAGTGTTCCACGGGACTCCTACTCCTACGAGCAGTACTTC. This translates into CSVPRDSYSYEQYF.

This clonotype occurred a few times. CDR3 DNA sequence: TGTGCCAGCAGCGGGGGACTAGCGGGGTGGAAGACCCAGTACTTC. It codes for CASSGGLAGWKTQYF. V and J are TRBV5-6 and TRBJ2-5; 13 positions match TRBD2. The CDR3 is 15 amino acids. V shed 4 bases, J shed 6 bases, and the junction held 6 bases outside the gene matches. Germline V CDR1 and CDR2: SGHDT, YYEEEE.

This clonotype was observed once. Mismatch with germline at one junction end may stem from a read error. The rearrangement uses TRBV6-2 or TRBV6-3 and TRBJ2-1; no definite D call. From germline, CDR1 is MNHEY and CDR2 SVGEGT. This CDR3 comprises 13 residues. The CDR3 reads CASSDSIGETQFF. The CDR3 DNA sequence: TGTGCCAGCAGTGACTCGATCGGAGAGACCCAGTTCTTC.

This clonotype was counted only a few times. The chain employs TRBV7-9 and TRBJ2-1, with no clear D. Trimming removed 4 bases at V and 10 bases at J, with 8 bases between. The CDR3 has 11 residues. Germline V gene sequence: CDR1 SEHNR, CDR2 FQNEAQ (reference sequence). CDR3 in DNA: TGTGCCAGCAGCTACATCGGCGAGCAGTTCTTC. This gives the protein CASSYIGEQFF. Complete variable domain (other parts from reference TRBV7-9 and TRBJ2-1): DTGVSQNPRHKITKRGQNVTFRCDPISEHNRLYWYRQTLGQGPEFLTYFQNEAQLEKSRLLSDRFSAERPKGSFSTLEIQRTEQGDSAMYLCASSYIGEQFFGPGTRLTVL.

This clonotype was seen more than once but under ten times. The chain uses TRBV20-1 and TRBJ2-1; 10 nucleotides line up with TRBD2. The ends lost 5 bases at V and 4 bases at J; junction bases unmatched: 5. The germline gives CDR1 DFQATT, CDR2 SNEGSKA (reference sequence). This CDR3 is built from 14 residues. CDR3 bases: TGCAGTGCTGCGGGACTAGCGCGGTACAATGAGCAGTTCTTC. Protein sequence: CSAAGLARYNEQFF.

This clonotype appeared a few times. The chain employs TRBV5-1 and TRBJ2-7, with TRBD2 identical over 9 bases. J gave up 6 bases and V 4 bases, and 8 bases lay outside the gene matches. CDR1 and CDR2 (germline): SGHRS, YFSETQ. The CDR3 extends over 14 amino acids. CDR3 in amino acids: CASSRTGLASEQYF. CDR3 in DNA: TGCGCCAGCAGCAGAACGGGACTAGCAAGCGAGCAGTACTTC.

This clonotype has a single count. The J gene is TRBJ2-5, the V gene TRBV6-2 or TRBV6-3, with D unresolved. The J call may be faulty, since TRBJ2-7 better matches the DNA end. This CDR3 region has 14 residues. From germline, CDR1 is MNHEY and CDR2 SVGEGT. This CDR3 is CASTRATPPYEQYF. The CDR3 DNA reads TGTGCCAGCACCCGGGCCACGCCACCCTACGAGCAGTACTTC.

This chain links TRBV11-3 with TRBJ2-7; D unclear. The germline gives CDR1 SGHNT, CDR2 YENEEA. With 2 bases removed from V and 5 bases from J, the gap between germline ends came to 10 bases. This CDR3 spans 13 amino acids. In DNA, the CDR3 is TGTGCCAGCAGCTTACCCTCGACCCACGAGCAGTACTTC. Protein: CASSLPSTHEQYF.

The rearrangement links TRBV28 to TRBJ2-7, with 10 nucleotides matching TRBD2. The V gene's germline CDR1 is MDHEN and CDR2 SYDVKM. The CDR3 consists of 15 residues. The J segment lost 2 bases and the V segment lost 4 bases, leaving 5 bases of the junction unmatched. Here the CDR3 DNA reads TGTGCCAGCAGTTCCCTAGCGGGGGCCCCCTACGAGCAGTACTTC. Its protein is CASSSLAGAPYEQYF.

The chain employs TRBV27 and TRBJ2-1; TRBD1 matches at 7 bases. Trimming at V came to 6 bases and at J to 3 bases, leaving 5 bases not matched to a gene. This CDR3 is 14 amino acids long. Looked up from germline, CDR1 is MNHEY and CDR2 is SMNVEV (reference sequence). The CDR3 region is CASSRDRVYNEQFF. For the CDR3, the DNA is TGTGCCAGCAGCAGAGACAGGGTCTACAATGAGCAGTTCTTC.

As for this clonotype: A much larger clone is a single base away; this may be a read error. The chain combines TRBV7-2 with TRBJ2-6, with D possibly TRBD1 on 5 matching bases. The CDR3 covers 13 residues. Germline CDR1 SGHTA, CDR2 FQGNSA. Trimming removed 7 bases at V and 4 bases at J, with 8 bases between. The CDR3 reads CASNRPGANVLTF. The CDR3 region has the DNA TGTGCCAGCAACAGGCCGGGGGCCAACGTCCTGACTTTC.

This clonotype was seen more than once but under ten times. V usage is TRBV6-6 and J usage is TRBJ2-1, with TRBD2 identical over 7 bases. Germline V lookup: CDR1 MNHNY, CDR2 SVGAGI (reference sequence). The CDR3 totals 15 residues. Trimming took 8 bases from V and 0 from J; bases not matched to a gene: 7. CDR3 loop: CASYSSGSSYNEQFF. Written as DNA, the CDR3 is TGTGCCAGCTACTCTAGCGGAAGCTCCTACAATGAGCAGTTCTTC.

This clonotype turned up a few times. CDR3 sequence (DNA): TGTGCCAGCAGTGAAGAGGTCAGTTCGGGGCAGTACTTC. Protein: CASSEEVSSGQYF. The chain recombines TRBV6-1 with TRBJ2-4; possible D gene TRBD2, 5 bases. Looked up from germline, CDR1 is MNHNS and CDR2 is SASEGT. This CDR3 spans 13 amino acids. V was trimmed by 1 base and J by 13 bases, leaving 14 bases between them.

This clonotype was seen only a few times. This chain uses TRBV12-3 or TRBV12-4 with TRBJ1-5; D unclear. Trimming removed 7 bases from V and 4 bases from J, with 14 bases in between. The CDR3 has 14 amino acids. CDR3 in amino acids: CASTFESSNQPQHF. The CDR3 region has the DNA TGTGCCAGCACCTTCGAATCCTCTAATCAGCCCCAGCATTTT.

The chain carries TRBV12-3 or TRBV12-4 and TRBJ1-1; the D gene is possibly TRBD1 (6 bases). V gave up 2 bases and J gave up 1 base, with 11 bases separating them. CDR3 size: 15 residues. This chain's CDR3 is CASSLRGYSNTEAFF. DNA for the CDR3: TGTGCCAGCAGTTTAAGGGGGTATTCGAACACTGAAGCTTTCTTT.

The sample holds a few counts of this clonotype. V usage is TRBV11-2 and J usage is TRBJ2-3; TRBD2 aligns across 11 bases. The CDR3 sequence is 17 residues long. V was clipped by 5 bases and J by 3 bases; unmatched bases: 10. Per the germline V gene, CDR1 is SGHAT and CDR2 is FQNNGV. CDR3 nucleotide sequence: TGTGCCAGCAGCCTAAGACTAGCGGGGCATGGGACAGATACGCAGTATTTT. Translating gives CASSLRLAGHGTDTQYF.

The chain links TRBV3-1 to TRBJ2-2, with TRBD1 matching over 7 bases. The ends lost 6 bases at V and 3 bases at J; junction bases unmatched: 4. This CDR3 has 14 amino acids. CDR1 and CDR2 (germline): LGHDT, YNNKEL (reference sequence). The CDR3 bases are TGTGCCAGCAGGACAGGGTTGGACACCGGGGAGCTGTTTTTT. Encoded protein: CASRTGLDTGELFF.

The chain combines TRBV12-3 or TRBV12-4 with TRBJ1-2, with TRBD1 matching 9 bases. The ends lost 6 bases at V and 4 bases at J; junction bases unmatched: 3. The CDR3 runs 13 residues. The CDR3 DNA reads as TGTGCCAGCAGATCGACAGGGGGCTATGGCTACACCTTC. Its protein product is CASRSTGGYGYTF.

This clonotype turned up a few times. V gene TRBV7-2 combines with J gene TRBJ2-5; maybe TRBD2 (7 bases). CDR1 is SGHTA and CDR2 is FQGNSA in the germline V gene. The CDR3 totals 15 residues. Trimming shortened V by 5 bases and J by 5 bases, and 18 bases separated the two germline ends. The DNA of the CDR3 is TGTGCCAGCAGCATCAATTGGGGGGGCCGGGAGACCCAGTACTTC. It encodes CASSINWGGRETQYF.

This rearrangement joins TRBV12-3 or TRBV12-4 to TRBJ1-2; a possible D gene is TRBD1 (5 bases). This CDR3 contains 13 residues. Trimming cost V 8 bases and J 2 bases, with 12 bases left between them. The DNA for the CDR3 is TGTGCCAGCGAGAGGGGAATAAACTATGGCTACACCTTC. It translates to CASERGINYGYTF.

This chain links TRBV7-2 with TRBJ2-2; TRBD1 aligns across 9 bases. The CDR3 covers 16 residues. The ends lost 7 bases at V and 3 bases at J; junction bases unmatched: 9. The germline V gene encodes CDR1 SGHTA and CDR2 FQGNSA. CDR3 sequence: CASTLQGATDTGELFF. CDR3 nucleotides: TGTGCCAGCACCCTACAGGGGGCAACGGACACCGGGGAGCTGTTTTTT. The full variable domain, with the rest looked up from reference TRBV7-2 and TRBJ2-2, is GAGVSQSPSNKVTEKGKDVELRCDPISGHTALYWYRQSLGQGLEFLIYFQGNSAPDKSGLPSDRFSAERTGGSVSTLTIQRTQQEDSAVYLCASTLQGATDTGELFFGEGSRLTVL.

There are a few counts of this clonotype. The chain joins TRBV3-1 to TRBJ2-3; perhaps TRBD1 as D (6 bases). Trimming took 0 bases from V and 7 from J, leaving 20 bases between them. CDR3 size: 17 residues. Germline lookup yields CDR1 LGHDT and CDR2 YNNKEL (reference sequence). The CDR3 is CASSQDSGQIASYTQYF. Written as DNA, the CDR3 is TGTGCCAGCAGCCAAGATAGTGGACAGATAGCTTCTTATACGCAGTATTTT.

The J gene is TRBJ2-7, the V gene TRBV20-1, with a tentative D call TRBD2 (5 bases). Germline V CDR1 and CDR2: DFQATT, SNEGSKA (reference sequence). V gave up 5 bases and J gave up 7 bases, with 12 bases separating them. This CDR3 region has 11 residues. The DNA for the CDR3 is TGCAGTGCTCCCCGCCGAGGGGAGCAGTACTTC. This gives the protein CSAPRRGEQYF.

This clonotype was detected only a few times. The chain is built from TRBV13 and TRBJ1-1; TRBD1 aligns across 12 bases. This CDR3 is built from 17 residues. The V and J ends lost 3 bases and 8 bases, in that order; junction bases with no gene match: 13. CDR1 is PRHDT and CDR2 is FYEKMQ in the germline V gene (reference sequence). CDR3 nucleotides: TGTGCCAGCAGCTTGAATACACCGGGACAGGGGGCTTGGGAAGCTTTCTTT. Translating gives CASSLNTPGQGAWEAFF.

The table lists this clonotype with a few counts. The V and J genes are TRBV14 and TRBJ1-6; tentative D call: TRBD1 (5 bases). Deletions cut 0 bases from V and 7 bases from J, with 16 bases between. The CDR3 length is 17 residues. Germline-derived CDR1 and CDR2 are SGHDN and FVKESK. Here the CDR3 DNA reads TGTGCCAGCAGCCAAGAAGGCAGGGTTGACTGGAATTCACCCCTCCACTTT. The encoded protein is CASSQEGRVDWNSPLHF. Full variable domain (remainder filled in from reference TRBV14 and TRBJ1-6): EAGVTQFPSHSVIEKGQTVTLRCDPISGHDNLYWYRRVMGKEIKFLLHFVKESKQDESGMPNNRFLAERTGGTYSTLKVQPAELEDSGVYFCASSQEGRVDWNSPLHFGNGTRLTVT.